This is a list of T cell receptor beta chains from one sample in a study of CD8+CD57+ T cells in acquired aplastic anemia. Each CDR3 protein gets one entry after TCRdb re-called the reads with MiXCR. The repertoire holds about 190,000 distinct CDR3 sequences, with 64% as singletons. The sample consisted of sorted CD4+, CD8+, or CD8+CD57+ T cells (not recorded which) from PBMCs. The source is a human donor with severe aplastic anemia or a healthy control (not recorded which). The CDR3 runs from the conserved cysteine through the conserved F or W. A D gene is named only where the DNA matches it firmly. A row's size may be missing; if present it is once, few, many or a size class.

-	TRBV7-9	TRBJ2-1	TRBD1	CASSLVLAGQDWNEQFF	TGTGCCAGCAGCTTAGTACTCGCCGGACAGGATTGGAATGAGCAGTTCTTC
few	TRBV6-2/TRBV6-3	TRBJ2-3	TRBD2	CASSRLAGGTDTQYF	TGTGCCAGCAGTCGCCTAGCGGGGGGCACAGATACGCAGTATTTT
-	TRBV12-5	TRBJ2-3	-	CASGPATQYF	TGTGCTAGTGGTCCCGCTACGCAGTATTTT
-	TRBV10-3	TRBJ1-5	-	CAISEGVAQPQHF	TGTGCCATCAGTGAGGGGGTGGCTCAGCCCCAGCATTTT
-	TRBV5-6	TRBJ2-7	-	CASRQGWGEQYF	TGTGCCAGCAGACAGGGCTGGGGCGAGCAGTACTTC
-	TRBV10-3	TRBJ2-1	TRBD2	CAIRESGMPYNEQFF	TGTGCCATCAGAGAAAGCGGGATGCCCTACAATGAGCAGTTCTTC
-	TRBV6-1	TRBJ2-7	-	CASSPGGPSYEQYF	TGTGCCAGCAGCCCCGGGGGGCCTTCCTACGAGCAGTACTTC
many	TRBV2	TRBJ2-7	-	CASRRVQGDDEQYF	TGTGCCAGCAGAAGGGTACAGGGAGACGACGAGCAGTACTTC
-	TRBV7-9	TRBJ2-2	-	CASSHFRGGLGGAVF	TGTGCCAGCAGCCACTTCCGAGGGGGTTTAGGGGGAGCTGTTTTT
-	TRBV24-1	TRBJ2-7	-	CATSEGPTYEQYF	TGTGCCACCAGTGAGGGTCCCACCTACGAGCAGTACTTC
-	TRBV20-1	TRBJ1-6	-	CSAAQGGLSPLHF	TGCAGCGCCGCGCAGGGAGGTCTTTCACCCCTCCACTTT
-	TRBV7-6	TRBJ2-1	-	CASSLASGQFF	TGTGCCAGCAGCTTAGCGAGTGGGCAGTTCTTC
-	TRBV2	TRBJ2-2	-	CASRPHGGDTGELFF	TGTGCCAGCAGGCCCCACGGCGGAGACACCGGGGAGCTGTTTTTT
-	TRBV9	TRBJ1-3	TRBD1	CASGDRGDTIYF	TGTGCCAGCGGGGACAGGGGTGACACCATATATTTT
-	TRBV5-8	TRBJ1-1	-	CASSSMLRVSTEAFF	TGTGCCAGCAGCTCGATGCTCAGGGTTTCGACTGAAGCTTTCTTT
-	TRBV7-3	TRBJ2-5	TRBD2	CASSSAPSGGEETQYF	TGTGCCAGCAGCTCGGCGCCTAGCGGGGGTGAAGAGACCCAGTACTTC
-	TRBV6-4	TRBJ2-5	TRBD2	CASSEAGGTGETQYF	TGTGCCAGCAGTGAAGCGGGGGGAACGGGAGAGACCCAGTACTTC
many	TRBV19	TRBJ2-1	TRBD1	CASSLGTGGGYNEQFF	TGTGCCAGTAGCCTGGGAACAGGGGGCGGCTACAATGAGCAGTTCTTC
few	TRBV6-1	TRBJ2-7	-	CASMDWGHPTYEQYF	TGTGCCAGCATGGATTGGGGGCACCCCACCTACGAGCAGTACTTC
-	TRBV24-1	TRBJ2-7	-	CATLASEGSYEQYF	TGTGCCACCCTCGCTTCCGAGGGCTCCTACGAGCAGTACTTC
-	TRBV25-1	TRBJ2-7	TRBD2	CASVGEGNLYEQYF	TGTGCCAGCGTCGGGGAGGGGAACCTATACGAGCAGTACTTC
few	TRBV6-1	TRBJ2-7	TRBD2	CASGYGTRNEQYF	TGTGCCAGCGGTTACGGGACTAGAAACGAGCAGTACTTC
-	TRBV11-2	TRBJ2-2	-	CASSLGFGGTGELFF	TGTGCCAGCAGCTTAGGCTTCGGAGGTACCGGGGAGCTGTTTTTT
-	TRBV5-1	TRBJ2-7	-	CASSSGRDYEQYF	TGCGCCAGCAGCTCTGGGCGGGACTACGAGCAGTACTTC
once	TRBV7-3	TRBJ2-2	-	CASSTGQNGELFF	TGTGCCAGCAGCACGGGACAAAACGGGGAGCTGTTTTTT
-	TRBV5-1	TRBJ1-6	TRBD1	CASSPDRARNSPLHF	TGCGCCAGCAGCCCCGACAGGGCGCGGAATTCACCCCTCCACTTT
-	TRBV7-9	TRBJ2-3	-	CASSLELAGSYF	TGTGCCAGCAGCTTAGAACTAGCTGGGTCGTATTTT
-	TRBV11-2	TRBJ1-1	-	CASSLKRNTEAFF	TGTGCCAGCAGCTTAAAACGGAACACTGAAGCTTTCTTT
-	TRBV19	TRBJ1-1	TRBD1	CASSRQGARTEAFF	TGTGCCAGTAGCAGACAGGGGGCGAGGACTGAAGCTTTCTTT
many	TRBV9	TRBJ2-4	TRBD1	CASSAPGQGGKNIQYF	TGTGCCAGCAGCGCCCCCGGACAGGGAGGTAAAAACATTCAGTACTTC
-	TRBV5-5	TRBJ1-2	TRBD1	CASSLPGQGARGYTF	TGTGCCAGCAGCTTGCCGGGACAGGGGGCTCGTGGCTACACCTTC
-	TRBV5-1	TRBJ2-3	TRBD1	CASSFTGATTSTDTQYF	TGCGCCAGCAGCTTTACAGGGGCCACTACTAGCACAGATACGCAGTATTTT
many	TRBV11-2	TRBJ2-7	-	CASSSTPSGVHEQYF	TGTGCCAGCAGCTCCACCCCCTCAGGGGTCCACGAGCAGTACTTC
many	TRBV15	TRBJ1-2	TRBD1	CATSRDWGQGNGYTF	TGTGCCACCAGCAGAGATTGGGGACAGGGGAACGGCTACACCTTC
many	TRBV2	TRBJ1-3	-	CASEHVSVRSGNTIYF	TGTGCCAGCGAACATGTATCCGTCCGCTCTGGAAACACCATATATTTT
few	TRBV24-1	TRBJ2-5	-	CATSFGNQETQYF	TGTGCCACCAGTTTCGGAAACCAAGAGACCCAGTACTTC